Each of the 18 T cell receptor beta chains below was sequenced from the same sample in a study of Graves' ophthalmopathy and Graves' hyperthyroidism. The study amplified TCR beta CDR3 regions using RNA transcripts. Second-round multiplex PCR followed a first-round RT-PCR using HTBI primers. One entry per CDR3 protein, called by TCRdb with MiXCR from the multiplex PCR reads. The sample shows 1 million to 1.3 million distinct CDR3 sequences, approximately 35% of them seen only once. The specimen was peripheral blood or thyroid tissue (not recorded which). These receptors all stem from an adult man with Graves' hyperthyroidism.

Remarks on this clonotype: A much more abundant neighbour one base away suggests this may be a read error. CDR3 bases: TGTGCCAGCAGCGTACGCCCAGCGGCCTCACCCTACGAGCAGTACTTC. It is translated as CASSVRPAASPYEQYF. V usage is TRBV9 and J usage is TRBJ2-7; maybe TRBD2 (5 bases). Germline CDR1 SGDLS, CDR2 YYNGEE. The V end lost 1 base, the J end lost 2 bases, and 16 bases lay between the germline ends. CDR3 length equals 16 residues.

This clonotype was picked up many times. The genes are TRBV12-3 or TRBV12-4 and TRBJ1-2; D may be TRBD1 (5 bases). The CDR3 loop spans 15 amino acids. Trimming left V 5 bases short and J 4 bases short, with 17 bases between. CDR3 protein: CASSRSGLFRYGYTF. The CDR3 region has the DNA TGTGCCAGCAGTAGGTCGGGACTTTTCCGCTATGGCTACACCTTC.

Ten or more counts support this clonotype. The J gene is TRBJ1-2, the V gene TRBV5-6, with 8 bases matching TRBD1. The CDR3 sequence is 18 residues long. V trimming: 5 bases; J trimming: 3 bases; junction bases outside the gene matches: 18. Per the germline V gene, CDR1 is SGHDT and CDR2 is YYEEEE. In DNA, the CDR3 is TGTGCCAGCAGATGGACAGGGTCACCTACTCAACGGGACTATGGCTACACCTTC. Encoded protein: CASRWTGSPTQRDYGYTF.

This chain uses TRBV10-3 with TRBJ1-1, with TRBD1 matching 8 bases. CDR3 length equals 14 residues. Germline V gene data show CDR1 as ENHRY and CDR2 as SYGVKD. V lost 10 bases, J lost 0 bases, and 7 bases stayed unmatched. The CDR3 reads CASKTTGVNTEAFF. In DNA form, the CDR3 reads TGTGCCAGTAAAACGACAGGGGTGAACACTGAAGCTTTCTTT.

As to this clonotype: The CDR3 does not end in the conserved phenylalanine or tryptophan, so this is likely a read error. Because the CDR3's place on the DNA is in doubt, the DNA is left out and the CDR3 is given as listed by TCRdb. The genes are TRBV7-2 and TRBJ1-2; the table's D call, TRBD1, has no DNA check behind it. The germline CDR1 and CDR2 sequences are SGHTA and FQGNSA. Counting both end residues, the CDR3 totals 11 amino acids. CDR3 amino acids: CASSLSGGHTY.

In this sample, this clonotype turned up many times. CDR3 sequence (DNA): TGCGCCAGCAGCGCCCGGGACAGCTCCTACGAGCAGTACTTC. This translates into CASSARDSSYEQYF. The rearrangement uses TRBV5-1 and TRBJ2-7; the match to TRBD1 covers 7 bases. Germline V CDR1 and CDR2: SGHRS, YFSETQ. J was trimmed by 0 bases and V by 4 bases; bases with no gene match: 4. The CDR3 runs to 14 residues. Filled out from reference TRBV5-1 and TRBJ2-7, the complete variable domain reads KAGVTQTPRYLIKTRGQQVTLSCSPISGHRSVSWYQQTPGQGLQFLFEYFSETQRNKGNFPGRFSGRQFSNSRSEMNVSTLELGDSALYLCASSARDSSYEQYFGPGTRLTVT.

This clonotype was picked up many times. CDR3 region: CSASGSPGSYEQYF. The CDR3 DNA is TGCAGTGCTAGCGGCTCCCCGGGGTCCTACGAGCAGTACTTC. V is TRBV20-1 and J is TRBJ2-7; D perhaps matches TRBD2 (5 bases). Germline lookup yields CDR1 DFQATT and CDR2 SNEGSKA (reference sequence). The CDR3 sequence is 14 residues long. The V end was cut by 3 bases, the J end by 1 base, with 13 bases between.

This clonotype was detected a few times. The V gene is TRBV12-3 or TRBV12-4, the J gene TRBJ1-4; 7 bases are shared with TRBD1. J gave up 3 bases and V 8 bases, and 15 bases lay outside the gene matches. The CDR3 loop spans 17 amino acids. CDR3 nucleotides: TGTGCCAGCGGGCCGGCGACAGGGAGGTCCGCTAATGAAAAACTGTTTTTT. Protein sequence: CASGPATGRSANEKLFF.

This clonotype was counted ten times or more. The chain is built from TRBV20-1 and TRBJ2-5, with D possibly matching TRBD1 (5 bases). This CDR3 region has 13 residues. V was clipped by 3 bases and J by 3 bases, with 11 bases between them. Germline V lookup: CDR1 DFQATT, CDR2 SNEGSKA (reference sequence). The CDR3 region has the DNA TGCAGTGCTAGTCTGGGGCGCGAAGAGACCCAGTACTTC. Its translation is CSASLGREETQYF.

V and J are TRBV7-9 and TRBJ1-2; 7 bases agree with TRBD1. J lost 8 bases, V lost 3 bases, and 9 bases had no gene match. The CDR3 covers 14 residues. Germline-derived CDR1 and CDR2 are SEHNR and FQNEAQ (reference sequence). DNA for the CDR3: TGTGCCAGCAGCTTGGGGGCAGGGGGATACGGCTACACCTTC. Translated: CASSLGAGGYGYTF.

The chain carries TRBV10-3 and TRBJ1-5, with D maybe TRBD1 (6 bases). Looked up from germline, CDR1 is ENHRY and CDR2 is SYGVKD. This CDR3 spans 16 amino acids. The ends were cut back, 3 bases at V and 11 bases at J, with 23 bases in the middle. In DNA form, the CDR3 reads TGTGCCATCAGTGAATCGGGGGGCGCAGAACAAGAGACCCAGCATTTT. This gives the protein CAISESGGAEQETQHF.

This clonotype occurred many times. The rearrangement joins TRBV20-1 to TRBJ2-7, with a possible D match to TRBD2 (5 bases). The germline V and J ends were trimmed by 8 bases and 2 bases, with 25 bases remaining between them. CDR1 is DFQATT and CDR2 is SNEGSKA in the germline V gene (reference sequence). The length of the CDR3 is 16 residues. The CDR3 region is CSPLRRRAANPYEQYF. DNA of the CDR3: TGCAGTCCTCTCCGAAGGCGGGCGGCCAATCCCTACGAGCAGTACTTC.

This chain joins TRBV25-1 and TRBJ1-4; 9 bases line up with TRBD1. Germline CDR1 MGHDK, CDR2 SYGVNS. The CDR3 loop spans 14 amino acids. This CDR3 is CARENRGRNEKLFF. The CDR3 DNA reads as TGTGCTAGAGAAAACAGGGGGCGCAATGAAAAACTGTTTTTT.

This clonotype appeared many times. The chain links TRBV12-3 or TRBV12-4 to TRBJ1-5; D may be TRBD1 (5 bases). The length of the CDR3 is 12 residues. V dropped 5 bases and J dropped 6 bases, with 8 bases sitting between them. The CDR3, as DNA: TGTGCCAGCAGTCCACAGGCTCAGCCCCAGCATTTT. Its protein is CASSPQAQPQHF.

This clonotype came up a few times. The CDR3 sequence is CASSRGAAEAFF. The CDR3 DNA reads TGTGCCAGCAGCCGGGGGGCCGCTGAAGCTTTCTTT. This chain joins TRBV2 and TRBJ1-1; a weak D match, TRBD1 (6 bases). This CDR3 spans 12 amino acids. The V end was cut by 6 bases, the J end by 6 bases, with 11 bases between. In germline, CDR1 is SNHLY, CDR2 FYNNEI.

This clonotype was seen repeatedly, ten times or more. The genes are TRBV7-6 and TRBJ2-7, with TRBD2 identical over 9 bases. V lost 5 bases and J lost 3; bases outside the gene matches: 11. This CDR3 contains 16 residues. Looked up from germline, CDR1 is SGHVS and CDR2 is FNYEAQ. CDR3 DNA sequence: TGTGCCAGCAGCATGGGGGAGGCGGGAGGGGACTACGAGCAGTACTTC. Translation: CASSMGEAGGDYEQYF. The complete variable domain, with remaining parts taken from reference TRBV7-6 and TRBJ2-7, reads GAGVSQSPRYKVTKRGQDVALRCDPISGHVSLYWYRQALGQGPEFLTYFNYEAQQDKSGLPNDRFSAERPEGSISTLTIQRTEQRDSAMYRCASSMGEAGGDYEQYFGPGTRLTVT.

This clonotype was counted ten times or more. CDR3 region: CASSFPDDQGGEKLFF. CDR3 DNA: TGTGCCAGCAGCTTCCCTGACGACCAGGGGGGGGAAAAACTGTTTTTT. V and J are TRBV7-9 and TRBJ1-4; 7 bases match TRBD1. The J segment lost 8 bases and the V segment lost 3 bases, leaving 12 bases of the junction unmatched. The CDR3 sequence is 16 residues long. From germline, CDR1 is SEHNR and CDR2 FQNEAQ (reference sequence). The entire variable domain, with the rest obtained from reference TRBV7-9 and TRBJ1-4, is as follows: DTGVSQNPRHKITKRGQNVTFRCDPISEHNRLYWYRQTLGQGPEFLTYFQNEAQLEKSRLLSDRFSAERPKGSFSTLEIQRTEQGDSAMYLCASSFPDDQGGEKLFFGSGTQLSVL.

A word on this clonotype: This sequence may be a read error, since a much larger clone differs from it by one base. The chain employs TRBV29-1 and TRBJ1-1, with TRBD1 matching over 9 bases. Trimming took 7 bases from V and 0 from J; bases not matched to a gene: 6. Germline-derived CDR1 and CDR2 are SQVTM and ANQGSEA. CDR3 length: 14 amino acids. CDR3: CSAAWTGVNTEAFF. Here the CDR3 DNA reads TGCAGCGCTGCCTGGACAGGGGTGAACACTGAAGCTTTCTTT.